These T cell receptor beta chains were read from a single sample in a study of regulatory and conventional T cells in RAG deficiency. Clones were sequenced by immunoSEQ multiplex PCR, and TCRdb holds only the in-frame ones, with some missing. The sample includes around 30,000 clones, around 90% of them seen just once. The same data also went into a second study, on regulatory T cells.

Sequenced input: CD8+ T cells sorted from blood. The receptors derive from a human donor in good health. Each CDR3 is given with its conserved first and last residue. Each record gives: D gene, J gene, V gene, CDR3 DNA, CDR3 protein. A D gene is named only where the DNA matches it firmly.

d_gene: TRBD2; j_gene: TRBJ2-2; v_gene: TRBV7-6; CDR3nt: TGTGCCAGCAGCCCAGGTGTTAGCGGGGGGCTCGACGGGGAGCTGTTTTTT; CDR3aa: CASSPGVSGGLDGELFF
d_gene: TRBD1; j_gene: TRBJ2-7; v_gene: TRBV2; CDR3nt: TGTGCCAGCAGGGCAGGACAGGGCTACGAGCAGTACTTC; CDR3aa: CASRAGQGYEQYF
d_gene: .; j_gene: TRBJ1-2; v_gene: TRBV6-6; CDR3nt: TGTGCCAGCAGTTACCCCCAGAACTATGGCTACACCTTC; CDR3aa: CASSYPQNYGYTF
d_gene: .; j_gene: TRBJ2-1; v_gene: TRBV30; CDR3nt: TGTGCCTGGAGCCCCCACCCTAGCGACCTTCCCATTTGGCCAATTAATGAGCAGTTCTTC; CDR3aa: CAWSPHPSDLPIWPINEQFF
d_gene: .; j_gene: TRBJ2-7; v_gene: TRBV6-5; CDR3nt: TGTGCCAGCAGCCCGACAGGATCCTACGAGCAGTACTTC; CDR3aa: CASSPTGSYEQYF
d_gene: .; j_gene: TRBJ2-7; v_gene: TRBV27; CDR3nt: TGTGCCAGCAGTTTGATTCGACAGCCCCTCCGTTCAGACGAGCAGTACTTC; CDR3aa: CASSLIRQPLRSDEQYF
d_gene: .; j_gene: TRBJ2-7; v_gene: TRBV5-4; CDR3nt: TGTGCCAGCAGCTTGGCCAGCAGCGGGTACGAGCAGTACTTC; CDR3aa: CASSLASSGYEQYF
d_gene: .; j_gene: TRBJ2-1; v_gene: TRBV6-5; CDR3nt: TGTGCCAGCAGTTACTCAACGGGAATAGATGAGCAGTTCTTC; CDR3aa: CASSYSTGIDEQFF
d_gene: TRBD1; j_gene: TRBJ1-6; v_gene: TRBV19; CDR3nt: TGTGCCAGTAGCGACAGGGATCATTCACCCCTCCACTTT; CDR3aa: CASSDRDHSPLHF
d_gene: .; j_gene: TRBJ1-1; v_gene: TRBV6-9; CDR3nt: TGTGCCAGCAGTATTCGGACGGATGAAGCTTTCTTT; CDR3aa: CASSIRTDEAFF